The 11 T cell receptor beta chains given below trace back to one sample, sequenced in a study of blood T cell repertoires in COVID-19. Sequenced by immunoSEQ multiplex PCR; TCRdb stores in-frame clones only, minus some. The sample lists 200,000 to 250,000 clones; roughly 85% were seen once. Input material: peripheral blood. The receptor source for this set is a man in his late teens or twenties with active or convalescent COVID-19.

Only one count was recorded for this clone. The CDR3 DNA reads TGTGCCTGGACTAGGGAGGCGAACTATGGCTACACCTTC. Residues: CAWTREANYGYTF. The chain combines TRBV30 with TRBJ1-2, with D uncertain. Per germline, CDR1 GTSNPN and CDR2 SVGIG (reference sequence). The CDR3 covers 13 residues. Trimming took 4 bases from V and 2 from J, leaving 11 bases between them.

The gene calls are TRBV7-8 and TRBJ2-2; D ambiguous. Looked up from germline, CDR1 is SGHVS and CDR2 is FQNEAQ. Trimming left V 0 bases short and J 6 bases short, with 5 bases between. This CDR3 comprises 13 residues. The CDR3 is CASSLAAAGELFF. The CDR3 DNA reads TGTGCCAGCAGCTTAGCGGCGGCCGGGGAGCTGTTTTTT. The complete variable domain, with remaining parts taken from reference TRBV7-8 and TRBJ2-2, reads GAGVSQSPRYKVAKRGQDVALRCDPISGHVSLFWYQQALGQGPEFLTYFQNEAQLDKSGLPSDRFFAERPEGSVSTLKIQRTQQEDSAVYLCASSLAAAGELFFGEGSRLTVL.

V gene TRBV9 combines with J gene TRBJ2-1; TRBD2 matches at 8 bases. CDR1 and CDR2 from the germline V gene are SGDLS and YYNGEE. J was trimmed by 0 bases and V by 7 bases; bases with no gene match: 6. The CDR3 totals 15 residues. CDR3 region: CASSGGPSSYNEQFF. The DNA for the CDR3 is TGTGCCAGCTCGGGGGGGCCGAGCTCCTACAATGAGCAGTTCTTC.

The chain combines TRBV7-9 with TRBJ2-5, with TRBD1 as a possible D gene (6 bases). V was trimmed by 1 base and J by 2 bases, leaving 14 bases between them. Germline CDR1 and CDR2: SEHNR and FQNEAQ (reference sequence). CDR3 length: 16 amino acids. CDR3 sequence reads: CASSLGWGLGQETQYF. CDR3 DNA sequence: TGTGCCAGCAGCTTAGGTTGGGGGCTAGGGCAAGAGACCCAGTACTTC.

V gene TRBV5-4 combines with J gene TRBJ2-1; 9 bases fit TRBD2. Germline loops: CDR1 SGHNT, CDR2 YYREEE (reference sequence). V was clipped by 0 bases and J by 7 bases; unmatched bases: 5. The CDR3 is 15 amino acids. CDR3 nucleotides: TGTGCCAGCAGCTTGGGTGTGCGGGAGGGTAATGAGCAGTTCTTC. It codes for CASSLGVREGNEQFF. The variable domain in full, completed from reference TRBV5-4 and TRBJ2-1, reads ETGVTQSPTHLIKTRGQQVTLRCSSQSGHNTVSWYQQALGQGPQFIFQYYREEENGRGNFPPRFSGLQFPNYSSELNVNALELDDSALYLCASSLGVREGNEQFFGPGTRLTVL.

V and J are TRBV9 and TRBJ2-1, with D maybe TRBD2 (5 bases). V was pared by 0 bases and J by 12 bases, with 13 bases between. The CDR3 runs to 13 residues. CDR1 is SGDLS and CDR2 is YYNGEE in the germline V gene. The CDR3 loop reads CASSVGRGGGQFF. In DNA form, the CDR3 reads TGTGCCAGCAGCGTAGGCCGCGGAGGTGGGCAGTTCTTC.

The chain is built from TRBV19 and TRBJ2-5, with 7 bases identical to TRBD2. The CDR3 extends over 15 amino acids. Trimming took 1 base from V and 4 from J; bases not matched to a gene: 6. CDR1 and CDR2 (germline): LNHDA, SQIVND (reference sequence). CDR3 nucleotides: TGTGCCAGTAGTATAGTCACGGCGGGAGCAGAGACCCAGTACTTC. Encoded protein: CASSIVTAGAETQYF.

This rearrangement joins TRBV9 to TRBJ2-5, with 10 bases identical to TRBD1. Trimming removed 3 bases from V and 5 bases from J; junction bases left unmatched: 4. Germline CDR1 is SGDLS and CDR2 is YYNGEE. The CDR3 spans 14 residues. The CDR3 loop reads CASSAGQGKETQYF. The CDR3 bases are TGTGCCAGCAGCGCGGGACAGGGGAAGGAGACCCAGTACTTC.

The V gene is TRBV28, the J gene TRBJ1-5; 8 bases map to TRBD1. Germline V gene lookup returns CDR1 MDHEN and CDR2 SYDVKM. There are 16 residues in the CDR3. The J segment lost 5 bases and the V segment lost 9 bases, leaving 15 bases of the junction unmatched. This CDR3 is CASLSRGQGAYQPQHF. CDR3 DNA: TGTGCCAGTCTCTCAAGGGGGCAGGGGGCCTATCAGCCCCAGCATTTT.

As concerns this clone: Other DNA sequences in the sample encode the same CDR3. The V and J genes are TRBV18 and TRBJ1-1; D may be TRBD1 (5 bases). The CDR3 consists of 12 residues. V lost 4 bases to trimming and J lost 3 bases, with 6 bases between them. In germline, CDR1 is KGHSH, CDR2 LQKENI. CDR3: CASSRGDTEAFF. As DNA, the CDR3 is TGTGCCAGCTCACGGGGGGACACTGAAGCTTTCTTT.

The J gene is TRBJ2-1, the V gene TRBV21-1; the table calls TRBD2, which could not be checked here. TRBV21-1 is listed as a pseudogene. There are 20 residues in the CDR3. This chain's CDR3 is CASSTRGKLAGFGEWNEQFF. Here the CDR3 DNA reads TGTGCCAGCAGCACTAGGGGGAAACTAGCGGGATTCGGGGAATGGAATGAGCAGTTCTTC.